The 32 T cell receptor beta chains given below trace back to one sample, sequenced in a study of blood T cell repertoires in COVID-19. Using immunoSEQ multiplex PCR, the repertoire was profiled, and TCRdb retains in-frame clones only, with some absent. The sample includes 110,000 to 150,000 clones, around nine tenths of them seen just once. Specimen: peripheral blood. The receptors here all came from a woman between 50 and 59 years old with acute or convalescent COVID-19.

The rearrangement links TRBV12-3 or TRBV12-4 to TRBJ2-5; D not certain. The germline V and J ends were trimmed by 4 bases and 0 bases, with 6 bases remaining between them. The CDR3 is made up of 13 amino acids. As DNA, the CDR3 is TGTGCCAGCAGTTCTTCTAACCAAGAGACCCAGTACTTC. It translates to CASSSSNQETQYF.

The rearrangement joins TRBV5-6 to TRBJ2-7, with 8 bases fitting TRBD1. The CDR3 totals 14 residues. The trim removed 3 bases at V and 7 bases at J, leaving 9 bases unmatched. Germline loops: CDR1 SGHDT, CDR2 YYEEEE. CDR3 sequence: CASSWDRTGREQYF. In DNA form, the CDR3 reads TGTGCCAGCAGCTGGGACCGGACAGGGAGGGAGCAGTACTTC.

V is TRBV11-1 and J is TRBJ1-1; D gene ambiguous. The germline gives CDR1 SGHAT, CDR2 FQDESV (reference sequence). The CDR3 length is 14 residues. V shed 3 bases and J shed 5 bases, with 13 bases lying between them. CDR3 residues: CASSLGGWRTEAFF. CDR3 nucleotide sequence: TGTGCCAGCAGCTTGGGTGGGTGGAGGACTGAAGCTTTCTTT.

The chain recombines TRBV9 with TRBJ2-1; D perhaps matches TRBD2 (6 bases). The germline V gene has CDR1 SGDLS and CDR2 YYNGEE. Trimming removed 4 bases at V and 1 base at J, with 12 bases between. CDR3 size: 15 residues. The CDR3 sequence: CASSPREKSYNEQFF. The DNA of the CDR3 is TGTGCCAGCAGCCCCCGGGAGAAATCCTACAATGAGCAGTTCTTC.

The J gene is TRBJ1-2, the V gene TRBV15; D gene uncertain. CDR1 and CDR2 (germline): LNHNV, YYDKDF (reference sequence). V shed 5 bases and J shed 5 bases, with 12 bases lying between them. This CDR3 contains 13 residues. This CDR3 reads CATSLGGRYGYTF. DNA of the CDR3: TGTGCCACCAGCTTGGGAGGACGGTATGGCTACACCTTC.

This sequence joins TRBV7-9 and TRBJ1-5, with D possibly matching TRBD1 (6 bases). The CDR3 contains 15 residues. The germline V gene encodes CDR1 SEHNR and CDR2 FQNEAQ (reference sequence). V was trimmed by 6 bases and J by 0 bases, leaving 12 bases between them. The chain's CDR3 is CASSSGTSSNQPQHF. As DNA, the CDR3 is TGTGCCAGCAGTTCCGGGACATCTAGCAATCAGCCCCAGCATTTT.

The chain employs TRBV6-5 and TRBJ1-1; D is uncertain. From germline, CDR1 is MNHEY and CDR2 SVGAGI. This CDR3 region has 15 residues. V was shortened by 2 bases and J by 0 bases, with 10 bases between the two germline ends. CDR3 sequence (DNA): TGTGCCAGCAGTTACAGTCGCAACTTGAACACTGAAGCTTTCTTT. Translated: CASSYSRNLNTEAFF.

J is TRBJ1-2 and V is TRBV9; no definite D call. The CDR3 has 12 residues. CDR1 and CDR2 (germline): SGDLS, YYNGEE. V dropped 3 bases and J dropped 10 bases, with 13 bases sitting between them. Here the CDR3 DNA reads TGTGCCAGCAGCGCCCCACGAGATGACTACACCTTC. The encoded protein is CASSAPRDDYTF.

As DNA, the CDR3 is TGTGCCAGCAGCTACGGACAGGGTTTACGGTCACCCCTCCACTTT. This codes for CASSYGQGLRSPLHF. The chain recombines TRBV3-1 (or the pseudogene TRBV3-2) with TRBJ1-6, with 8 bases fitting TRBD1. CDR1 LGHDT and CDR2 YNNKEL come from the germline V gene (reference sequence). The CDR3 is 15 residues long. V dropped 5 bases and J dropped 10; count of bases not matched to a gene: 10.

The chain combines TRBV18 with TRBJ2-5, with 7 nucleotides matching TRBD2. The CDR3 has 17 amino acids. Germline values: CDR1 KGHSH, CDR2 LQKENI. Losses at the gene ends were 1 base for V and 5 bases for J; bases not matched to a gene: 13. The CDR3 reads CASSPRRALAIGETQYF. As DNA, the CDR3 is TGTGCCAGCTCACCACGACGAGCACTAGCGATAGGGGAGACCCAGTACTTC.

In regard to this clone: Since no conserved phenylalanine or tryptophan closes the CDR3, a read error is the likely cause. Because the CDR3's place on the DNA is in doubt, the DNA is left out and the CDR3 is given as listed by TCRdb. This rearrangement joins TRBV3-1 (or the pseudogene TRBV3-2) to TRBJ2-7; the table calls TRBD2, which could not be checked here. CDR1 is LGHDT, CDR2 YNNKEL, per germline (reference sequence). The CDR3 sequence runs 10 residues, both termini included. The CDR3 sequence is CASSQAEDGR.

The chain recombines TRBV5-1 with TRBJ2-2; weak D call: TRBD2 (5 bases). This CDR3 is built from 15 residues. V shed 3 bases and J shed 0 bases, with 9 bases lying between them. Germline V CDR1 and CDR2: SGHRS, YFSETQ. This chain's CDR3 is CASSSGNSNTGELFF. CDR3 bases: TGCGCCAGCAGCTCCGGGAACTCGAACACCGGGGAGCTGTTTTTT. Full variable domain (outside the CDR3, taken from reference TRBV5-1 and TRBJ2-2): KAGVTQTPRYLIKTRGQQVTLSCSPISGHRSVSWYQQTPGQGLQFLFEYFSETQRNKGNFPGRFSGRQFSNSRSEMNVSTLELGDSALYLCASSSGNSNTGELFFGEGSRLTVL.

This chain uses TRBV15 with TRBJ1-1, with 9 bases aligning to TRBD1. The CDR3 loop spans 13 amino acids. Germline V gene data show CDR1 as LNHNV and CDR2 as YYDKDF (reference sequence). With V trimmed by 8 bases and J by 1 base, 2 bases remained unmatched. This CDR3 reads CATRQGGNTEAFF. The CDR3 DNA follows: TGTGCCACCCGACAGGGGGGGAACACTGAAGCTTTCTTT.

About this clone itself: Within the sample, other DNA sequences also encode this same CDR3. The chain recombines TRBV5-1 with TRBJ1-1; perhaps TRBD1 as D (6 bases). Per germline, CDR1 SGHRS and CDR2 YFSETQ. Trimming stripped 0 bases from V and 3 bases from J, with 9 bases between. This CDR3 comprises 14 residues. DNA for the CDR3: TGCGCCAGCAGCTTGGTTGCAGGGGACACTGAAGCTTTCTTT. Its translation is CASSLVAGDTEAFF.

This clone was seen just once. The chain links TRBV2 to TRBJ2-3; TRBD2 matches 16 bases. The J segment lost 4 bases and the V segment lost 7 bases, leaving 11 bases of the junction unmatched. Germline V lookup: CDR1 SNHLY, CDR2 FYNNEI. The CDR3 is made up of 18 amino acids. CDR3 sequence reads: CASNRMGLAGGPPDTQYF. The DNA for the CDR3 is TGTGCCAGCAATAGAATGGGACTAGCGGGAGGGCCCCCAGATACGCAGTATTTT.

This clone was observed once. The rearrangement links TRBV20-1 to TRBJ2-3; D is perhaps TRBD1 (6 bases). V was clipped by 3 bases and J by 3 bases, with 16 bases between them. Germline V gives CDR1 DFQATT, CDR2 SNEGSKA (reference sequence). The CDR3 loop spans 15 amino acids. The CDR3 sequence is CSASDRTFGTDTQYF. DNA for the CDR3: TGCAGTGCTAGTGACAGGACTTTCGGTACAGATACGCAGTATTTT.

The chain carries TRBV27 and TRBJ2-1, with TRBD1 identical over 7 bases. CDR3 length: 13 amino acids. V shed 5 bases, J shed 3 bases, and the junction held 1 base outside the gene matches. Germline CDR1 reads MNHEY; CDR2 reads SMNVEV (reference sequence). CDR3 nucleotide sequence: TGTGCCAGCAGTCGGGACAGCTACAATGAGCAGTTCTTC. It translates to CASSRDSYNEQFF.

The table lists this clone with a few counts. This chain links TRBV27 with TRBJ2-3; D perhaps matches TRBD2 (6 bases). The CDR3 has 15 amino acids. Trimming cost V 6 bases and J 2 bases, with 15 bases left between them. Germline V gene data show CDR1 as MNHEY and CDR2 as SMNVEV (reference sequence). The CDR3 DNA reads as TGTGCCAGCAGCTCTCCGGGACTCTACACAGATACGCAGTATTTT. It is translated as CASSSPGLYTDTQYF.

This chain uses TRBV6-4 with TRBJ2-1; D gene uncertain. Trimming removed 3 bases at V and 10 bases at J, with 13 bases between. The CDR3 spans 13 residues. CDR1 and CDR2 (germline): MRHNA, SNTAGT. In nucleotides, the CDR3 is TGTGCCAGCAGTGATGTAACGGCAGGCGAGCAGTTCTTC. This encodes CASSDVTAGEQFF.

The chain is built from TRBV5-1 and TRBJ1-2, with D possibly TRBD1 on 5 matching bases. Germline CDR1 SGHRS, CDR2 YFSETQ. The V gene lost 2 bases and the J gene lost 8 bases, with 16 bases spanning the gap. CDR3 size: 14 residues. The CDR3 loop is CASSLSGLAGGYTF. The CDR3 DNA reads TGCGCCAGCAGCTTATCAGGGTTAGCAGGAGGCTACACCTTC.

The rearrangement joins TRBV7-9 to TRBJ1-1; tentatively, D is TRBD1 (5 bases). Looked up from germline, CDR1 is SEHNR and CDR2 is FQNEAQ (reference sequence). The ends were cut back, 5 bases at V and 4 bases at J, with 17 bases in the middle. The CDR3 is made up of 15 amino acids. In DNA, the CDR3 is TGTGCCAGCAGCCCCTGGGAAGGGGCGGTCACTGAAGCTTTCTTT. It encodes CASSPWEGAVTEAFF.

The V call is TRBV27, the J call TRBJ2-3; 8 bases agree with TRBD2. Germline CDR1 MNHEY, CDR2 SMNVEV (reference sequence). The CDR3 consists of 16 residues. V was clipped by 6 bases and J by 2 bases; unmatched bases: 10. The CDR3 bases are TGTGCCAGCAGGTGGGTTGCGGGAGGACCCACAGATACGCAGTATTTT. This codes for CASRWVAGGPTDTQYF.

The chain recombines TRBV6-1 with TRBJ1-1; D not certain. Looked up from germline, CDR1 is MNHNS and CDR2 is SASEGT. Between the trimmed V and J ends, which lost 3 bases and 3 bases, there was a span of 14 bases. CDR3 length: 15 amino acids. CDR3 protein: CASSDRDGGYTEAFF. The CDR3 DNA follows: TGTGCCAGCAGTGACCGAGACGGAGGATACACTGAAGCTTTCTTT.

The rearrangement joins TRBV10-3 to TRBJ2-2; TRBD2 might be the D (6 bases). This CDR3 has 13 amino acids. Germline V lookup: CDR1 ENHRY, CDR2 SYGVKD. Trimming left V 8 bases short and J 1 base short, with 8 bases between. CDR3 sequence: CAIARGNTGELFF. As DNA, the CDR3 is TGTGCCATCGCGCGGGGGAACACCGGGGAGCTGTTTTTT.

This clone was found once. V usage is TRBV15 and J usage is TRBJ2-1; D is possibly TRBD2 (5 bases). Trimming shortened V by 1 base and J by 0 bases, and 7 bases separated the two germline ends. Germline V gives CDR1 LNHNV, CDR2 YYDKDF (reference sequence). CDR3 length: 15 amino acids. CDR3 in DNA: TGTGCCACCAGCAGAGGTGGGAGCTCCTACAATGAGCAGTTCTTC. Residues: CATSRGGSSYNEQFF.

The chain combines TRBV5-1 with TRBJ2-7; D call uncertain. CDR1 is SGHRS, CDR2 YFSETQ, per germline. This CDR3 spans 13 amino acids. V lost 1 base, J lost 0 bases, and 5 bases lay in between. The CDR3 bases are TGCGCCAGCAGCTTGTGGAGCTCCTACGAGCAGTACTTC. This gives the protein CASSLWSSYEQYF. Variable domain in full (rest from reference TRBV5-1 and TRBJ2-7): KAGVTQTPRYLIKTRGQQVTLSCSPISGHRSVSWYQQTPGQGLQFLFEYFSETQRNKGNFPGRFSGRQFSNSRSEMNVSTLELGDSALYLCASSLWSSYEQYFGPGTRLTVT.

V and J are TRBV19 and TRBJ2-1, with 14 bases that match TRBD2. The CDR3 is 20 amino acids. CDR1 is LNHDA and CDR2 is SQIVND in the germline V gene (reference sequence). The ends lost 5 bases at V and 10 bases at J; junction bases unmatched: 22. The CDR3 DNA is TGTGCCAGTAGTGCCCGAGTGACTAGCGGGAGGGCGGCCGCTTCAAACGAGCAGTTCTTC. This gives the protein CASSARVTSGRAAASNEQFF.

V and J are TRBV14 and TRBJ1-1; tentative D call: TRBD1 (6 bases). Germline-derived CDR1 and CDR2 are SGHDN and FVKESK. The CDR3 spans 19 residues. Deletions cut 2 bases from V and 5 bases from J, with 27 bases between. The CDR3: CASSQLTPGTSILRTEAFF. In DNA, the CDR3 is TGTGCCAGCAGCCAACTAACTCCGGGGACATCCATCTTGAGGACTGAAGCTTTCTTT.

The chain combines TRBV6-4 with TRBJ1-3; no firm D call. Per germline, CDR1 MRHNA and CDR2 SNTAGT. Trimming left V 3 bases short and J 2 bases short, with 11 bases between. The CDR3 is 15 residues long. The CDR3 reads CASSEGQRPGNTIYF. The CDR3 DNA sequence: TGTGCCAGCAGTGAGGGTCAGAGGCCTGGAAACACCATATATTTT.

The chain combines TRBV2 with TRBJ2-2; D is ambiguous. Germline V CDR1 and CDR2: SNHLY, FYNNEI. V lost 9 bases and J lost 2, with 4 bases in between. The CDR3 length is 11 residues. The CDR3 sequence is CASYNTGELFF. DNA for the CDR3: TGTGCCAGTTATAACACCGGGGAGCTGTTTTTT.

The chain couples TRBV10-2 to TRBJ2-1; D gene ambiguous. The CDR3 contains 12 residues. Trimming shortened V by 4 bases and J by 13 bases, and 14 bases separated the two germline ends. The germline CDR1 and CDR2 sequences are WSHSY and SAAADI. In nucleotides, the CDR3 is TGCGCCAGCAGTGGACAAATGTGGATTCAGTTCTTC. Protein product: CASSGQMWIQFF.

The V and J genes are TRBV28 and TRBJ1-5; 8 positions agree with TRBD1. CDR3 length: 15 residues. V was pared by 7 bases and J by 4 bases, with 9 bases of the junction left unmatched. The germline CDR1 and CDR2 sequences are MDHEN and SYDVKM. The CDR3 sequence is CASKDQGATNQPQHF. As DNA, the CDR3 is TGTGCCAGCAAGGACCAGGGGGCGACAAATCAGCCCCAGCATTTT.